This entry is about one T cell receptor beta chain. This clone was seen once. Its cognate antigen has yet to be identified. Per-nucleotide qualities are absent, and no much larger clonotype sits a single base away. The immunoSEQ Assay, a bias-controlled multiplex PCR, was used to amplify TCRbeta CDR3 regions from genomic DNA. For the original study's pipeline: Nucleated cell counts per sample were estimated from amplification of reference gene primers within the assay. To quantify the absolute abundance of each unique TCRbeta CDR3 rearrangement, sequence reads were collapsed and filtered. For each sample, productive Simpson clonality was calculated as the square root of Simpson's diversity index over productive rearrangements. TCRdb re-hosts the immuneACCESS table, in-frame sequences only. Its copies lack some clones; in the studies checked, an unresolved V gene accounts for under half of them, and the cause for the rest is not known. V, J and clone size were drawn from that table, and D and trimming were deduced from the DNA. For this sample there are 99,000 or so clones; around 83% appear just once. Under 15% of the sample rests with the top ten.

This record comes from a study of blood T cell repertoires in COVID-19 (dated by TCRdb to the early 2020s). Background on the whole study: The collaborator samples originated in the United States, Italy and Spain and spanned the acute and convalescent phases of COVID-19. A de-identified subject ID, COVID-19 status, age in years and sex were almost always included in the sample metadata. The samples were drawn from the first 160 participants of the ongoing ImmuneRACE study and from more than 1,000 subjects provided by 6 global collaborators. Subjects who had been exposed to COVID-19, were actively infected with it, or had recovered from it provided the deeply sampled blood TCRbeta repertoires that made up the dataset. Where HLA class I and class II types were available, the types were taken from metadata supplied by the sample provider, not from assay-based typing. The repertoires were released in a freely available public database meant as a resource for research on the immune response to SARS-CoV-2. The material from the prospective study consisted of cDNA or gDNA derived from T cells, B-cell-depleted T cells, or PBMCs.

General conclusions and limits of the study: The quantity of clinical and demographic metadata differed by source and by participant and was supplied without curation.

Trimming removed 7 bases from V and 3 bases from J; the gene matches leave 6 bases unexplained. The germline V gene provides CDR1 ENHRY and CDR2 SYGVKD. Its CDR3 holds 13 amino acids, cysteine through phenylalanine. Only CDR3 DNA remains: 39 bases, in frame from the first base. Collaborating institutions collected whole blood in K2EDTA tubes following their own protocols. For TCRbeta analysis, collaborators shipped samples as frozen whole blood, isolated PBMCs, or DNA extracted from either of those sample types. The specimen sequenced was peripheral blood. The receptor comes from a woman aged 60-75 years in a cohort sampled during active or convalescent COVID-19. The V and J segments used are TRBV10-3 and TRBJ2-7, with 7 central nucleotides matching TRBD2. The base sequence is TGTGCCATCAATTCGGGAGGCCACTACGAGCAGTACTTC. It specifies CAINSGGHYEQYF.